The 26 T cell receptor beta chains presented below share a single source sample, sequenced in a study of blood T cell repertoires in COVID-19. Assay used: immunoSEQ multiplex PCR; TCRdb lists only in-frame clones, some missing. The sample includes 300,000 to 350,000 clones, over 75% of them seen just once. The material sequenced was PBMCs or T cells enriched from blood (not recorded which). All receptors come from a man aged 25 to 40 who had recovered from COVID-19.

The chain is built from TRBV9 and TRBJ2-5, with TRBD2 as a possible D gene (5 bases). The germline V and J ends were trimmed by 5 bases and 0 bases, with 11 bases remaining between them. Germline values: CDR1 SGDLS, CDR2 YYNGEE. The CDR3 runs to 14 residues. The CDR3 nucleotides read TGTGCCAGCAGTTTAGCGACGTACCAAGAGACCCAGTACTTC. This sequence encodes CASSLATYQETQYF.

This clone was seen only a few times. J is TRBJ1-2 and V is TRBV27, with 9 bases identical to TRBD1. There are 16 residues in the CDR3. Germline values: CDR1 MNHEY, CDR2 SMNVEV (reference sequence). V lost 8 bases to trimming and J lost 4 bases; unmatched junction nucleotides: 14. CDR3 amino acids: CASRTVYRGRVYGYTF. For the CDR3, the DNA is TGTGCCAGCCGAACGGTGTACAGGGGGCGCGTCTATGGCTACACCTTC.

The chain combines TRBV19 with TRBJ1-2; D gene uncertain. The CDR3 runs to 11 residues. The ends were cut back, 6 bases at V and 4 bases at J, with 6 bases in the middle. CDR1 is LNHDA and CDR2 is SQIVND in the germline V gene (reference sequence). CDR3 nucleotide sequence: TGTGCCAGTAGGGCTGGCTATGGCTACACCTTC. Translation gives CASRAGYGYTF.

The chain joins TRBV11-2 to TRBJ1-6; no clear D gene. The V end lost 7 bases, the J end lost 8 bases, and 18 bases lay between the germline ends. Germline-derived CDR1 and CDR2 are SGHAT and FQNNGV. The CDR3 totals 15 residues. CDR3 protein: CASTQDLAIDSPLHF. The CDR3 DNA follows: TGTGCCAGCACCCAGGATTTGGCGATCGATTCACCCCTCCACTTT.

The chain recombines TRBV6-5 with TRBJ2-7, with 11 nucleotides matching TRBD1. This CDR3 has 14 residues. CDR1 is MNHEY and CDR2 is SVGAGI in the germline V gene. V dropped 8 bases and J dropped 2; count of bases not matched to a gene: 5. The CDR3 DNA reads as TGTGCCAGCCACTTGGGACAGGGGGCCTACGAGCAGTACTTC. Protein product: CASHLGQGAYEQYF.

A single count supports this clone. The V and J genes are TRBV7-9 and TRBJ2-7; D ambiguous. V gave up 8 bases and J gave up 2 bases, with 10 bases separating them. The CDR3 is made up of 12 amino acids. Germline V gene data show CDR1 as SEHNR and CDR2 as FQNEAQ (reference sequence). CDR3 sequence (DNA): TGTGCCAGCGCCACAGAGGCCTACGAGCAGTACTTC. This gives the protein CASATEAYEQYF.

This chain connects TRBV6-5 to TRBJ2-3; 10 positions agree with TRBD2. V was clipped by 6 bases and J by 6 bases; unmatched bases: 9. CDR1 and CDR2 (germline): MNHEY, SVGAGI. The CDR3 length is 15 residues. CDR3 bases: TGTGCCAGCAGCTACGGACTAGCGGCTGGGGATACGCAGTATTTT. Encoded protein: CASSYGLAAGDTQYF.

This clone was counted between two and nine times. The V call is TRBV9, the J call TRBJ1-1; maybe TRBD1 (6 bases). This CDR3 region has 15 residues. Germline CDR1 is SGDLS and CDR2 is YYNGEE. The V gene lost 7 bases and the J gene lost 1 base, with 17 bases spanning the gap. CDR3 amino acids: CASDPTGTPNTEAFF. The CDR3 DNA reads as TGTGCCAGCGACCCTACCGGGACACCGAACACTGAAGCTTTCTTT.

The J gene is TRBJ1-2, the V gene TRBV5-1; D unresolved. Germline lookup yields CDR1 SGHRS and CDR2 YFSETQ. V was pared by 0 bases and J by 0 bases, with 3 bases between. This CDR3 has 13 amino acids. CDR3 DNA sequence: TGCGCCAGCAGCTTGGGAGCTAACTATGGCTACACCTTC. It specifies CASSLGANYGYTF.

A few counts support this clone. The CDR3 nucleotides are TGTGCCAGCAGTGAAGCGGGTATAGGGAGGATCGAAGCTTTCTTT. It encodes CASSEAGIGRIEAFF. The chain joins TRBV6-1 to TRBJ1-1; D is unresolved. The CDR3 totals 15 residues. The V gene lost 0 bases and the J gene lost 8 bases, with 16 bases spanning the gap. Germline assignment: CDR1 MNHNS and CDR2 SASEGT.

The V and J genes are TRBV5-1 and TRBJ1-5; TRBD1 agrees at 7 bases. Trimming removed 2 bases from V and 7 bases from J; junction bases left unmatched: 3. CDR3 length: 13 amino acids. Germline loops: CDR1 SGHRS, CDR2 YFSETQ. The CDR3 loop is CASSLQGSQPQHF. In DNA form, the CDR3 reads TGCGCCAGCAGCTTACAGGGGAGCCAGCCCCAGCATTTT.

This rearrangement joins TRBV5-5 to TRBJ2-6, with D tentatively TRBD2 (5 bases). Between the trimmed V and J ends, which lost 3 bases and 2 bases, there was a span of 18 bases. Germline V gene data show CDR1 as SGHKS and CDR2 as YYEKEE (reference sequence). The CDR3 contains 18 residues. CDR3 DNA sequence: TGTGCCAGCAGCTCAAGGACTTTTCCTCAGGCTGGGGCCAACGTCCTGACTTTC. Its protein product is CASSSRTFPQAGANVLTF.

Written as DNA, the CDR3 is TGTGCCAGCAGCTCCGACAGGGGTCTGCTTAGAGGGGCCAACGTCCTGACTTTC. This encodes CASSSDRGLLRGANVLTF. This chain links TRBV11-2 with TRBJ2-6; 8 bases are a match to TRBD1. This CDR3 comprises 18 residues. Germline V CDR1 and CDR2: SGHAT, FQNNGV. J lost 4 bases, V lost 4 bases, and 12 bases had no gene match.

The chain combines TRBV6-5 with TRBJ1-2; TRBD1 matches 8 bases. CDR1 is MNHEY, CDR2 SVGAGI, per germline. J was trimmed by 7 bases and V by 0 bases; bases with no gene match: 7. CDR3 length: 15 amino acids. CDR3 sequence reads: CASSYSVQGGGGYTF. In DNA, the CDR3 is TGTGCCAGCAGTTACTCTGTACAGGGGGGCGGTGGCTACACCTTC.

V is TRBV4-3 and J is TRBJ2-2; TRBD2 agrees at 9 bases. J lost 2 bases, V lost 0 bases, and 4 bases had no gene match. The CDR3 has 17 amino acids. Germline V gives CDR1 LGHNA, CDR2 YSLEER. CDR3 nucleotide sequence: TGCGCCAGCAGCCAAGATCGACTAGCGGAAAACACCGGGGAGCTGTTTTTT. This codes for CASSQDRLAENTGELFF.

Comments on this clone: The sample has other DNA sequences that encode this CDR3 too. The rearrangement links TRBV5-1 to TRBJ1-2, with TRBD1 matching over 8 bases. The CDR3 has 14 residues. V lost 4 bases to trimming and J lost 6 bases; unmatched junction nucleotides: 8. Germline CDR1 reads SGHRS; CDR2 reads YFSETQ. The DNA for the CDR3 is TGCGCCAGCAGCCCCGGACAGGGAGGGGATGGCTACACCTTC. Translating gives CASSPGQGGDGYTF.

This rearrangement joins TRBV24-1 to TRBJ2-3, with D tentatively TRBD2 (6 bases). Germline-derived CDR1 and CDR2 are KGHDR and SFDVKD. The CDR3 length is 15 residues. Trimming stripped 3 bases from V and 2 bases from J, with 11 bases between. The CDR3 protein is CATSDPPGVTDTQYF. The CDR3 bases are TGTGCCACCAGTGATCCACCGGGGGTCACAGATACGCAGTATTTT.

This clone was detected once. J is TRBJ2-7 and V is TRBV7-2, with a tentative D call TRBD1 (5 bases). The CDR3 is made up of 14 amino acids. The V end was cut by 6 bases, the J end by 2 bases, with 14 bases between. Germline V gene lookup returns CDR1 SGHTA and CDR2 FQGNSA. The CDR3 spells CASRQTTDTYEQYF. The CDR3 DNA reads as TGTGCCAGCAGGCAGACGACGGACACCTACGAGCAGTACTTC.

The chain combines TRBV14 with TRBJ1-2, with 8 bases matching TRBD1. The CDR3 is 14 residues long. V was clipped by 0 bases and J by 9 bases; unmatched bases: 6. The V gene's germline CDR1 is SGHDN and CDR2 FVKESK. The CDR3 is CASSQDWTGYSYTF. The DNA for the CDR3 is TGTGCCAGCAGCCAAGATTGGACAGGGTATAGCTACACCTTC.

The chain combines TRBV6-1 with TRBJ1-6; unclear D gene. V lost 4 bases and J lost 0, with 10 bases in between. The CDR3 is 16 residues long. Germline CDR1 MNHNS, CDR2 SASEGT. Here the CDR3 reads CASSGDGSSYNSPLHF. The CDR3 coding sequence is TGTGCCAGCAGTGGCGACGGGAGCTCCTATAATTCACCCCTCCACTTT.

The chain is built from TRBV7-9 and TRBJ2-2; D uncertain. CDR1 SEHNR and CDR2 FQNEAQ come from the germline V gene (reference sequence). V was pared by 5 bases and J by 1 base, with 8 bases between. This CDR3 is 14 amino acids long. This chain's CDR3 is CASSPSVNTGELFF. DNA of the CDR3: TGTGCCAGCAGCCCCTCGGTGAACACCGGGGAGCTGTTTTTT.

The chain links TRBV30 to TRBJ1-5; 8 nucleotides line up with TRBD1. The CDR3 is 14 residues long. Germline values: CDR1 GTSNPN, CDR2 SVGIG (reference sequence). With 2 bases clipped from V and 9 bases from J, the junction kept 9 bases outside the gene matches. The CDR3 coding sequence is TGTGCCTGGAGTCTTTCAGGGGGCATTTTGCCCCAGCATTTT. Translated, it gives CAWSLSGGILPQHF.

The rearrangement uses TRBV5-6 and TRBJ1-6; 8 nucleotides agree with TRBD1. CDR3 length equals 17 residues. With V trimmed by 2 bases and J by 5 bases, 9 bases remained unmatched. Germline CDR1 SGHDT, CDR2 YYEEEE. The CDR3 here is CASSLSAGQGHNSPLHF. In nucleotides, the CDR3 is TGTGCCAGCAGCTTATCCGCTGGACAGGGCCATAATTCACCCCTCCACTTT.

The genes are TRBV2 and TRBJ1-2; TRBD1 agrees at 9 bases. Germline V gives CDR1 SNHLY, CDR2 FYNNEI. The trim removed 8 bases at V and 6 bases at J, leaving 7 bases unmatched. The CDR3 covers 13 residues. For the CDR3, the DNA is TGTGCCAGCGGGGGACAGGGATGGAATGGCTACACCTTC. This sequence encodes CASGGQGWNGYTF.

The chain combines TRBV2 with TRBJ1-1, with a tentative D call TRBD1 (6 bases). CDR1 SNHLY and CDR2 FYNNEI come from the germline V gene. The V gene lost 7 bases and the J gene lost 1 base, with 10 bases spanning the gap. There are 13 residues in the CDR3. As DNA, the CDR3 is TGTGCCAGCACCACAGGGCCGAACACTGAAGCTTTCTTT. It translates to CASTTGPNTEAFF.

This chain joins TRBV28 and TRBJ2-6; D is undetermined. V was pared by 1 base and J by 4 bases, with 14 bases between. Germline V gives CDR1 MDHEN, CDR2 SYDVKM. The length of the CDR3 is 17 residues. CDR3 sequence (DNA): TGTGCCAGCAGTTTATCTTACCTGAGCTCGGGGGCCAACGTCCTGACTTTC. Translation gives CASSLSYLSSGANVLTF.